This T cell receptor (beta chain) was identified during a study of blood T cell repertoires in COVID-19. As for the study in general: Specimens from acute and convalescent COVID-19 originated in the United States, Italy and Spain. Sources were T cells, B-cell-depleted T cells, or PBMCs; the material itself was cDNA or gDNA.

Original methodology: Nucleated cell counts were estimated from reference gene primer amplification. Data came from immunoSEQ multiplex PCR; TCRdb stores just in-frame clones and leaves some out. Clone size and V and J calls were adopted from that table, with D and trimming inferred from the DNA. Among roughly 160,000 clones listed, 82% were seen once. Trimming left V 5 bases short and J 10 bases short, with 21 bases between. Germline values: CDR1 MNHEY, CDR2 SVGEGT. The CDR3 totals 15 residues. The receptor was isolated from a woman older than 75 with active or convalescent COVID-19. The chain uses TRBV6-2 or TRBV6-3 and TRBJ2-1, with TRBD2 as a possible D gene (6 bases). The source material was peripheral blood. The CDR3 coding sequence is TGTGCCAGCAGTAACCTGGGACTCTTAGGGGTAGAGCAGTTCTTC. This sequence encodes CASSNLGLLGVEQFF.